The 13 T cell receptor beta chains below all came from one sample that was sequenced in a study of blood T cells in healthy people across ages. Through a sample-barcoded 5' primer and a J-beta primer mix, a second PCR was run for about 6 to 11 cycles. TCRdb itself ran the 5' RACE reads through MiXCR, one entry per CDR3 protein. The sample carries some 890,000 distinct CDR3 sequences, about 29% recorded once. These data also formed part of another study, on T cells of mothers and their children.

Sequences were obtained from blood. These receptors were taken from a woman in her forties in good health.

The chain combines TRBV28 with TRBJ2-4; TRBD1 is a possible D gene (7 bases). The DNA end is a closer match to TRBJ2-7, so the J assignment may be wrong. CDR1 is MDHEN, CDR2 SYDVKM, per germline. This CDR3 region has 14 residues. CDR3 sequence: CASGSGGQSYEQYF. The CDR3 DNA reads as TGTGCCAGCGGATCCGGGGGACAGTCCTACGAGCAGTACTTC.

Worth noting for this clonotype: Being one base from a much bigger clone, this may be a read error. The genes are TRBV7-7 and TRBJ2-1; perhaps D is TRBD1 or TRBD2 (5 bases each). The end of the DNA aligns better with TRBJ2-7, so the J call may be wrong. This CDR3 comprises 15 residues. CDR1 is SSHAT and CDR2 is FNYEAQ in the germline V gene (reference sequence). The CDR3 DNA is TGTGCTAGCAGCTTAGCTGCATCATGGGGGAATGAGCAGTACTTC. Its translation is CASSLAASWGNEQYF.

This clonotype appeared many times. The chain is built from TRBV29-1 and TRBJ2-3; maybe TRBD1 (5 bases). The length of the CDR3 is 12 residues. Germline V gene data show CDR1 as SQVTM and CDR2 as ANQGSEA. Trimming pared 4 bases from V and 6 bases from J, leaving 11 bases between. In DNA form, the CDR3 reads TGCAGCGTTGTCCGGACAAGGGATACGCAGTATTTT. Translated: CSVVRTRDTQYF.

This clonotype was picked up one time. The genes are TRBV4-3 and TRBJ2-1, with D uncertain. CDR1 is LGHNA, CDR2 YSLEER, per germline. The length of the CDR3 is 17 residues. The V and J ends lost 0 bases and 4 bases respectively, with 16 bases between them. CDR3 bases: TGCGCCAGCAGCCAAGATGTCGGCAGCGCCCTTTACAATGAGCAGTTCTTC. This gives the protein CASSQDVGSALYNEQFF.

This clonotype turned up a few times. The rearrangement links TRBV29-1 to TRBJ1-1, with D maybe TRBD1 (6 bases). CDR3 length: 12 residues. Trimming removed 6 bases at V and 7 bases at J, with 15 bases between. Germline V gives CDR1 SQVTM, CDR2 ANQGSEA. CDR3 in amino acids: CSVGQREVEAFF. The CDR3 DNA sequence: TGCAGCGTCGGACAGAGGGAAGTTGAAGCTTTCTTT. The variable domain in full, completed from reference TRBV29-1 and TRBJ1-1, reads SAVISQKPSRDICQRGTSLTIQCQVDSQVTMMFWYRQQPGQSLTLIATANQGSEATYESGFVIDKFPISRPNLTFSTLTVSNMSPEDSSIYLCSVGQREVEAFFGQGTRLTVV.

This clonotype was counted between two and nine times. The CDR3 protein is CASSQDPGTATNEKLFF. As DNA, the CDR3 is TGTGCCAGCAGCCAAGATCCAGGGACAGCAACTAATGAAAAACTGTTTTTT. This chain links TRBV3-1 with TRBJ1-4, with 7 bases matching TRBD1. This CDR3 spans 17 amino acids. V lost 0 bases, J lost 0 bases, and 4 bases stayed unmatched. Germline-derived CDR1 and CDR2 are LGHDT and YNNKEL (reference sequence).

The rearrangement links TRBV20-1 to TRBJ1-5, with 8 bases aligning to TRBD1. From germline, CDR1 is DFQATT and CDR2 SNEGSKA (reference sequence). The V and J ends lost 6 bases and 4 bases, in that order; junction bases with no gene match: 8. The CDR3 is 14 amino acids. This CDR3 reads CSAPPGTGNQPQHF. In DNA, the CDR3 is TGCAGTGCACCACCCGGGACAGGAAATCAGCCCCAGCATTTT.

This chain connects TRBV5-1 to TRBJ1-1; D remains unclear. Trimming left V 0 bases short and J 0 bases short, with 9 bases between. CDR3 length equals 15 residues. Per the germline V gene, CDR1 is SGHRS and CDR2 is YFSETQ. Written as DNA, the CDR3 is TGCGCCAGCAGCTTGGGGCCGCAGATGAACACTGAAGCTTTCTTT. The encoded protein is CASSLGPQMNTEAFF.

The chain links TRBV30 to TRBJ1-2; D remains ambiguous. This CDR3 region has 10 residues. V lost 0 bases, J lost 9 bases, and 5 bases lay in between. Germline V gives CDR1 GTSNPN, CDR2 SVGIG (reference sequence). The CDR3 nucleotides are TGTGCCTGGAGTGTACATCGCTACACCTTC. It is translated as CAWSVHRYTF.

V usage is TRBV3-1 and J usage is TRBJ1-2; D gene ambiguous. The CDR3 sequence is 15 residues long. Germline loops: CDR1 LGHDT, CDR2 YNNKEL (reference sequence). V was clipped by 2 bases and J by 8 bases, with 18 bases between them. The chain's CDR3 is CASSQHGTTFWGYTF. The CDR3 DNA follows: TGTGCCAGCAGCCAACACGGAACTACCTTTTGGGGCTACACCTTC.

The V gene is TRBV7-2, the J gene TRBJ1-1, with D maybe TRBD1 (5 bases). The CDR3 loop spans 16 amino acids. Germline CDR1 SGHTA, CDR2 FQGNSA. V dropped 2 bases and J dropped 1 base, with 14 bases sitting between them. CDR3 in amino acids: CASSLTPLRGNTEAFF. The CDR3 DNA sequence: TGTGCCAGCAGCTTAACCCCCCTGAGGGGGAACACTGAAGCTTTCTTT.

For the CDR3, the DNA is TGCAGTGCTCCCCGACTAGGGACCCAGTTCTTC. This translates into CSAPRLGTQFF. The chain carries TRBV20-1 and TRBJ2-1; perhaps TRBD2 as D (6 bases). V lost 5 bases, J lost 13 bases, and 15 bases lay in between. This CDR3 spans 11 amino acids. CDR1 and CDR2 (germline): DFQATT, SNEGSKA (reference sequence).

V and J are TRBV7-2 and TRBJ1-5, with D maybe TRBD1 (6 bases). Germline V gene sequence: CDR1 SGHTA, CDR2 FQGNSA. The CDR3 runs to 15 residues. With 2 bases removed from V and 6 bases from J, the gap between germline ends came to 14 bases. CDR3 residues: CASSLSAGESQPQHF. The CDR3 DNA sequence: TGTGCCAGCAGCTTATCGGCAGGGGAGAGTCAGCCCCAGCATTTT.